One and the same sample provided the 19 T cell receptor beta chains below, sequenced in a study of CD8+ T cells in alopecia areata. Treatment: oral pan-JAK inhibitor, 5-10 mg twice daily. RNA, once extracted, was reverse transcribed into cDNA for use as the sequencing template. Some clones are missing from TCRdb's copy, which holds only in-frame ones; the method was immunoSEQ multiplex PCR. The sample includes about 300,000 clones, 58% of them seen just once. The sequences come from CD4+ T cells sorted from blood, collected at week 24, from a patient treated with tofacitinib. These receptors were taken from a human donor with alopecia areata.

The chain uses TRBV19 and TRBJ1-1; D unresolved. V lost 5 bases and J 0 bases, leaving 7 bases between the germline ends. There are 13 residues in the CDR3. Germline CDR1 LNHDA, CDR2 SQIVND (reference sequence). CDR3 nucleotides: TGTGCCAGTAGTGGACTATTGAACACTGAAGCTTTCTTT. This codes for CASSGLLNTEAFF.

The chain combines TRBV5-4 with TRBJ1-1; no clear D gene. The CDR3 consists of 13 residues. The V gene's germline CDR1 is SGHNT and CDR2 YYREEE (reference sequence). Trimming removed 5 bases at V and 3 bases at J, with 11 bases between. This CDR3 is CASSSKGDTEAFF. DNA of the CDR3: TGTGCCAGCAGTAGTAAGGGCGACACTGAAGCTTTCTTT.

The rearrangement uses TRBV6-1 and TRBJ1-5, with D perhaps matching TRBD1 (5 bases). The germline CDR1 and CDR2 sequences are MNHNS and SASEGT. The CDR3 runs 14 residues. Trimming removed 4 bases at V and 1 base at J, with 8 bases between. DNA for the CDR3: TGTGCCAGCAGTGGGCGGGACAGCAATCAGCCCCAGCATTTT. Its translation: CASSGRDSNQPQHF.

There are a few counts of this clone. DNA for the CDR3: TGCGCCAGCAGCCACACCTCGACGGGGTCGCTCGGGGAGCTGTTTTTT. Protein product: CASSHTSTGSLGELFF. The chain recombines TRBV4-1 with TRBJ2-2; perhaps TRBD2 as D (5 bases). Germline lookup yields CDR1 MGHRA and CDR2 YSYEKL. Trimming pared 3 bases from V and 7 bases from J, leaving 18 bases between. The CDR3 is 16 amino acids.

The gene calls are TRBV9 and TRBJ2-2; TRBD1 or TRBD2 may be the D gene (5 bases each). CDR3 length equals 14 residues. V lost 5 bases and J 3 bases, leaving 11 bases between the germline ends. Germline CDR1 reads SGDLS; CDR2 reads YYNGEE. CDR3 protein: CASSRDHYTGELFF. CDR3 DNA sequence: TGTGCCAGCAGTCGGGACCATTACACCGGGGAGCTGTTTTTT.

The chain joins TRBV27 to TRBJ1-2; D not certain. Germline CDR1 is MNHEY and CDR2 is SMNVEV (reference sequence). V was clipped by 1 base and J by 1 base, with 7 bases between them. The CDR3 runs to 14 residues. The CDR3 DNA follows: TGTGCCAGCAGTTTATTGTTCAGTAACTATGGCTACACCTTC. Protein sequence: CASSLLFSNYGYTF.

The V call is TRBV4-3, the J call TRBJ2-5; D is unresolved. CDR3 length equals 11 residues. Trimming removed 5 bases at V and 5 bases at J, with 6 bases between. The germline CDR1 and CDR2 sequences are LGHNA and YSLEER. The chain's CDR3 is CASSYRETQYF. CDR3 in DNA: TGCGCCAGCAGCTACCGGGAGACCCAGTACTTC.

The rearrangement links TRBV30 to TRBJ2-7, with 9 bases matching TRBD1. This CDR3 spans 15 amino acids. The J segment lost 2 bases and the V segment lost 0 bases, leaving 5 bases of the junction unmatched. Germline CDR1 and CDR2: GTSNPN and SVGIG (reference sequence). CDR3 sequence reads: CAWSVLGTGTYEQYF. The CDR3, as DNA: TGTGCCTGGAGTGTACTAGGGACAGGGACCTACGAGCAGTACTTC.

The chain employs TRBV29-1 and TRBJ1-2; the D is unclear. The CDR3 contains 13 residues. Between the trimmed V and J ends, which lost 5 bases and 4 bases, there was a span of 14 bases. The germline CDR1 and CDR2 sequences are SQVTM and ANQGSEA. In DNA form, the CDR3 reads TGCAGCGTTAACAGAGACTTCGGCTATGGCTACACCTTC. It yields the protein CSVNRDFGYGYTF.

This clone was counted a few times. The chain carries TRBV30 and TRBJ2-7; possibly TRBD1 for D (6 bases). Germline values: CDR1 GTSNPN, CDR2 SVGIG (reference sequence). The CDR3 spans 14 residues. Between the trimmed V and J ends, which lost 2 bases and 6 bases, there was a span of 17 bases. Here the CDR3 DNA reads TGTGCCTGGAGTCCAGGGGTGTCCTCTCGCGAGCAGTACTTC. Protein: CAWSPGVSSREQYF. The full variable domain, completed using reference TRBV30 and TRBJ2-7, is SQTIHQWPATLVQPVGSPLSLECTVEGTSNPNLYWYRQAAGRGLQLLFYSVGIGQISSEVPQNLSASRPQDRQFILSSKKLLLSDSGFYLCAWSPGVSSREQYFGPGTRLTVT.

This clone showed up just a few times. The CDR3 sequence: CASSLAGGVQPQHF. As DNA, the CDR3 is TGCGCCAGCAGCTTGGCTGGTGGGGTTCAGCCCCAGCATTTT. The V call is TRBV5-1, the J call TRBJ1-5; D uncertain. The V end was cut by 0 bases, the J end by 6 bases, with 10 bases between. Germline V gene data show CDR1 as SGHRS and CDR2 as YFSETQ. The CDR3 consists of 14 residues.

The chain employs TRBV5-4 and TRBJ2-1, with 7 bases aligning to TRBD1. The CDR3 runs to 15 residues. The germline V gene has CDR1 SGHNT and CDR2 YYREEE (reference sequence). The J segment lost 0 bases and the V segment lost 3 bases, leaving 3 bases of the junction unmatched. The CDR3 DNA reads TGTGCCAGCAGCTCAGGGGGAAGCTCCTACAATGAGCAGTTCTTC. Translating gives CASSSGGSSYNEQFF.

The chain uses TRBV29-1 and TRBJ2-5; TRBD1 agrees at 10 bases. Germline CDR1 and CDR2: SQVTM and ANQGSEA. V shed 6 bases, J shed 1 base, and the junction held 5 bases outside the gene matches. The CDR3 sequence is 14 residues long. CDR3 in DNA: TGCAGCGTAGTCCGGACAGGGGGCCAAGAGACCCAGTACTTC. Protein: CSVVRTGGQETQYF.

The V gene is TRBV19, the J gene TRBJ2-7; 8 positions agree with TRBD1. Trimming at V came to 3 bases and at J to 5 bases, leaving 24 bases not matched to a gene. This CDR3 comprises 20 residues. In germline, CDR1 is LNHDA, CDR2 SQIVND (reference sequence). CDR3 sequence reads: CASSMNQGARGRRIYDEQYF. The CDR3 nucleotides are TGTGCCAGTAGTATGAACCAGGGGGCGCGGGGACGGCGCATCTATGACGAGCAGTACTTC.

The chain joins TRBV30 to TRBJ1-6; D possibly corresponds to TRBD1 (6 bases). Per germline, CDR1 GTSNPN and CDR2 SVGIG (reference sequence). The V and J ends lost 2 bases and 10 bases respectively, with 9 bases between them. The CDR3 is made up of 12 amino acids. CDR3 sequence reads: CAWSLGGSPLHF. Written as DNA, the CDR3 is TGTGCCTGGAGTCTTGGGGGCTCACCCCTCCACTTT.

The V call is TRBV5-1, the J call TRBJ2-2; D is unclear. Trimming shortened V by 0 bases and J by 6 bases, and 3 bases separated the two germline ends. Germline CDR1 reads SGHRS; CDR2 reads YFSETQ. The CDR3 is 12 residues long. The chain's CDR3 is CASSLESGELFF. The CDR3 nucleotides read TGCGCCAGCAGCTTGGAGTCCGGGGAGCTGTTTTTT.

CDR3 residues: CAWGGTGSGRAKNIQYF. The CDR3 nucleotides are TGTGCCTGGGGCGGGACAGGGAGCGGTCGGGCCAAAAACATTCAGTACTTC. The V gene is TRBV30, the J gene TRBJ2-4; 9 bases line up with TRBD1. This CDR3 contains 17 residues. The germline V gene encodes CDR1 GTSNPN and CDR2 SVGIG (reference sequence). The trim removed 5 bases at V and 1 base at J, leaving 12 bases unmatched.

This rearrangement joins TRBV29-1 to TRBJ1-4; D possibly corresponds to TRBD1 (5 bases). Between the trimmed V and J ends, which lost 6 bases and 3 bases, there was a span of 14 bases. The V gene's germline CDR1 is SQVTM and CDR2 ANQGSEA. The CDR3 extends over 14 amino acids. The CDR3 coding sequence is TGCAGCGTGAGCCCCGGGGCGTCTAATGAAAAACTGTTTTTT. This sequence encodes CSVSPGASNEKLFF.

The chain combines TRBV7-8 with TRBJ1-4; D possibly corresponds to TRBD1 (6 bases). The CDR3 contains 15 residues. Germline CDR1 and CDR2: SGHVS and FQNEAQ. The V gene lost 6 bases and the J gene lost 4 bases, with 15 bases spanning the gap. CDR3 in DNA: TGTGCCAGCAGACCCCGGGGGGCGCGTAATGAAAAACTGTTTTTT. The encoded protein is CASRPRGARNEKLFF.